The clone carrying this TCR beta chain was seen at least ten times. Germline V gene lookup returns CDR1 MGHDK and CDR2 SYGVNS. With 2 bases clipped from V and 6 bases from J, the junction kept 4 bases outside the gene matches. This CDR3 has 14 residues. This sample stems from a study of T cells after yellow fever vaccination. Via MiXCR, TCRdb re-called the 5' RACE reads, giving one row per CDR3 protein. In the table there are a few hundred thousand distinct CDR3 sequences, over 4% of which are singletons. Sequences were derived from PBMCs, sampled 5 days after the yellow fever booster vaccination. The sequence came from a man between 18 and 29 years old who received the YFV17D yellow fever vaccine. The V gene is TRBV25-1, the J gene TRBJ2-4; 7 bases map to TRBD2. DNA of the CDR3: TGTGCCAGCAGTGAACCCGGGACTACAAACATTCAGTACTTC. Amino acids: CASSEPGTTNIQYF.